This section outlines one T cell receptor (beta chain) sequence together with its context. This CDR3 spans 11 amino acids. CDR1 is SNHLY and CDR2 is FYNNEI in the germline V gene. V was cut by 4 bases and J by 2 bases, with 2 bases left in between. The data derive from a study of cytomegalovirus exposure and HLA in healthy donors. Assay: immunoSEQ multiplex PCR; the TCRdb copy retains only in-frame clones and omits some. The sample consists of tens of thousands of clones, more than 90% of them appearing once. The chain is built from TRBV2 and TRBJ2-5; D remains unclear. Sequenced material: PBMCs. The sequence derives from a man aged 18 to 35 in good health and CMV-seronegative. The CDR3 DNA reads as TGTGCCAGCAGTGCGCAAGAGACCCAGTACTTC. This sequence encodes CASSAQETQYF.